A single sample gave rise to the 3 T cell receptor beta chains below, sequenced in a study of regulatory T cells in long-lasting Graves disease. Regarding time point: persistent/refractory GD, antithyroid drugs over 5 years with positive TRAb. Extracted PBMC RNA gave rise to the TCR library. Researchers made TCR beta libraries by using iRepertoire HTBI primers and running Arm-PCR on CDR3 regions. From the multiplex PCR reads, TCRdb called clonotypes with MiXCR, one entry per CDR3 protein. The table lists 500,000 to 800,000 distinct CDR3 sequences, around 30% of them singletons. The source was peripheral blood mononuclear cells (PBMCs), collected when the disease was refractory, from a patient treated with antithyroid drugs. These receptors came from a female donor with Graves disease.

The CDR3 DNA follows: TGCGCCAGCAGCTCCCGTAAGGGAAACTACGAAGCTTTCTTT. Its translation: CASSSRKGNYEAFF. This chain uses TRBV5-1 with TRBJ1-1; D is ambiguous. V dropped 3 bases and J dropped 8 bases, with 17 bases sitting between them. Germline V gives CDR1 SGHRS, CDR2 YFSETQ. The CDR3 is 14 residues long.

This chain connects TRBV5-1 to TRBJ2-7, with 10 bases matching TRBD2. The ends lost 4 bases at V and 4 bases at J; junction bases unmatched: 11. The germline V gene has CDR1 SGHRS and CDR2 YFSETQ. The CDR3 covers 16 residues. In DNA, the CDR3 is TGCGCCAGCAGCCCCCGAACAGCGGGAGGGTCTTACGAGCAGTACTTC. Translated: CASSPRTAGGSYEQYF.

In regard to this clonotype: One junction end does not reproduce the germline sequence, and a read error may be involved. J is TRBJ2-7 and V is TRBV12-3 or TRBV12-4; TRBD2 might be the D (7 bases). This CDR3 spans 15 amino acids. The CDR3 protein is CTSSLSGGITHEQYF. CDR3 DNA sequence: TGTACCAGCAGTTTATCGGGGGGCATCACCCACGAGCAGTACTTC.